The 27 T cell receptor beta chains reported below all come from one sample, sequenced in a study of blood T cell repertoires in COVID-19. The assay was immunoSEQ multiplex PCR, and TCRdb's table has in-frame clones only and misses some. The table has about 160,000 clones, roughly 71% seen once. Sequencing was performed on peripheral blood. The receptors here all came from a woman over 75 with acute or convalescent COVID-19.

J is TRBJ2-5 and V is TRBV9; TRBD2 matches 7 bases. V lost 4 bases, J lost 5 bases, and 11 bases stayed unmatched. The germline gives CDR1 SGDLS, CDR2 YYNGEE. The CDR3 sequence is 15 residues long. The DNA for the CDR3 is TGTGCCAGCAGCACCCTGGGGGGGGACTCGGAGACCCAGTACTTC. Translated, it gives CASSTLGGDSETQYF. The complete variable domain, with remaining parts taken from reference TRBV9 and TRBJ2-5, reads DSGVTQTPKHLITATGQRVTLRCSPRSGDLSVYWYQQSLDQGLQFLIQYYNGEERAKGNILERFSAQQFPDLHSELNLSSLELGDSALYFCASSTLGGDSETQYFGPGTRLLVL.

The chain links TRBV5-1 to TRBJ2-3; possibly TRBD1 for D (5 bases). The V end was cut by 0 bases, the J end by 3 bases, with 11 bases between. The CDR3 loop spans 15 amino acids. CDR1 SGHRS and CDR2 YFSETQ come from the germline V gene. The chain's CDR3 is CASSLVQGVTDTQYF. The CDR3 region has the DNA TGCGCCAGCAGCTTGGTTCAGGGTGTGACAGATACGCAGTATTTT.

This clone has only a few counts. This chain joins TRBV6-5 and TRBJ1-1; TRBD1 matches 10 bases. The CDR3 is 12 residues long. The germline CDR1 and CDR2 sequences are MNHEY and SVGAGI. V was pared by 4 bases and J by 11 bases, with 4 bases of the junction left unmatched. The CDR3 sequence is CASSSPGQGAFF. The CDR3 coding sequence is TGTGCCAGCAGTTCTCCGGGACAGGGGGCTTTCTTT.

J is TRBJ2-1 and V is TRBV19; 11 nucleotides agree with TRBD2. The CDR3 totals 16 residues. Germline CDR1 reads LNHDA; CDR2 reads SQIVND (reference sequence). V was clipped by 5 bases and J by 8 bases; unmatched bases: 11. The CDR3 DNA sequence: TGTGCCAGTAGTCTACAAATAGCGGGGGGGCGGGATGAGCAGTTCTTC. Amino acids: CASSLQIAGGRDEQFF.

This rearrangement joins TRBV6-2 or TRBV6-3 to TRBJ1-5; 8 nucleotides line up with TRBD1. This CDR3 has 17 amino acids. The germline V gene has CDR1 MNHEY and CDR2 SVGEGT. Trimming removed 2 bases from V and 0 bases from J; junction bases left unmatched: 6. CDR3 sequence (DNA): TGTGCCAGCAGTTACCCCGGACAGGGCTATAGCAATCAGCCCCAGCATTTT. It specifies CASSYPGQGYSNQPQHF.

Note on this clone: Other DNA sequences in this specimen translate into the identical CDR3. The chain has TRBV5-5 and TRBJ1-1; possibly TRBD1 for D (6 bases). This CDR3 is 14 amino acids long. V was cut by 4 bases and J by 4 bases, with 14 bases left in between. The germline CDR1 and CDR2 sequences are SGHKS and YYEKEE (reference sequence). The CDR3 here is CASSPTVGGTEAFF. Written as DNA, the CDR3 is TGTGCCAGCAGCCCAACGGTAGGGGGCACTGAAGCTTTCTTT.

In this sample, this clone turned up a few times. The chain combines TRBV2 with TRBJ1-2; 8 bases are a match to TRBD1. The CDR3 totals 14 residues. Germline CDR1 is SNHLY and CDR2 is FYNNEI. J was trimmed by 3 bases and V by 4 bases; bases with no gene match: 4. CDR3 nucleotide sequence: TGTGCCAGCAGTGGGACAGGGTCGCACTATGGCTACACCTTC. This codes for CASSGTGSHYGYTF.

This clone turned up a few times. CDR3 DNA: TGCGCCAGCAGCTTGACTCCTCCGACGGGTGGTAATGAAAAACTGTTTTTT. It yields the protein CASSLTPPTGGNEKLFF. The chain joins TRBV5-1 to TRBJ1-4; D remains unclear. CDR1 and CDR2 from the germline V gene are SGHRS and YFSETQ. The CDR3 spans 17 residues. Trimming took 1 base from V and 4 from J, leaving 17 bases between them. The entire variable domain, with the rest obtained from reference TRBV5-1 and TRBJ1-4, is as follows: KAGVTQTPRYLIKTRGQQVTLSCSPISGHRSVSWYQQTPGQGLQFLFEYFSETQRNKGNFPGRFSGRQFSNSRSEMNVSTLELGDSALYLCASSLTPPTGGNEKLFFGSGTQLSVL.

This chain links TRBV18 with TRBJ1-2; D uncertain. Trimming shortened V by 3 bases and J by 0 bases, and 5 bases separated the two germline ends. Germline assignment: CDR1 KGHSH and CDR2 LQKENI. This CDR3 region has 13 residues. CDR3 nucleotides: TGTGCCAGCTCACCGGAGGCTAACTATGGCTACACCTTC. It translates to CASSPEANYGYTF.

The chain carries TRBV18 and TRBJ1-5; 7 positions agree with TRBD1. This CDR3 comprises 13 residues. Germline CDR1 KGHSH, CDR2 LQKENI. Trimming at V came to 4 bases and at J to 7 bases, leaving 4 bases not matched to a gene. CDR3 residues: CASSQGALQPQHF. DNA of the CDR3: TGTGCCAGCTCACAGGGGGCTCTGCAGCCCCAGCATTTT.

The sample holds one count of this clone. The rearrangement uses TRBV5-6 and TRBJ2-5; 7 bases match TRBD2. The CDR3 loop spans 14 amino acids. The V segment lost 5 bases and the J segment 2 bases; nucleotides outside the gene matches: 6. Germline CDR1 reads SGHDT; CDR2 reads YYEEEE. The CDR3 region is CASSYKGGQETQYF. The CDR3 nucleotides read TGTGCCAGCAGTTATAAGGGAGGGCAAGAGACCCAGTACTTC.

V usage is TRBV6-5 and J usage is TRBJ2-1; 8 bases map to TRBD1. With 7 bases clipped from V and 4 bases from J, the junction kept 9 bases outside the gene matches. The CDR3 consists of 15 residues. Germline CDR1 is MNHEY and CDR2 is SVGAGI. For the CDR3, the DNA is TGTGCCAGCACTAACGGACAGGGCACGTACAATGAGCAGTTCTTC. Translating it yields CASTNGQGTYNEQFF.

This clone occurred a few times. The rearrangement joins TRBV19 to TRBJ1-2; the D is unclear. CDR3 size: 13 residues. CDR1 is LNHDA, CDR2 SQIVND, per germline (reference sequence). V was pared by 6 bases and J by 6 bases, with 14 bases between. The CDR3 nucleotides are TGTGCCAGTAGACCGCGGGGAGTCGATGGCTACACCTTC. Amino acids: CASRPRGVDGYTF.

The chain joins TRBV28 to TRBJ1-4; D is undetermined. CDR3 size: 14 residues. V lost 8 bases, J lost 8 bases, and 18 bases lay in between. Per germline, CDR1 MDHEN and CDR2 SYDVKM. In DNA, the CDR3 is TGTGCCAGCCTTGGCAAGGCGGCGGGGGAAAAACTGTTTTTT. Amino acid sequence: CASLGKAAGEKLFF.

J is TRBJ1-1 and V is TRBV7-9; D call uncertain. CDR3 size: 13 residues. V was shortened by 1 base and J by 7 bases, with 10 bases between the two germline ends. In germline, CDR1 is SEHNR, CDR2 FQNEAQ (reference sequence). Here the CDR3 reads CASSLEQLSEAFF. The CDR3 DNA is TGTGCCAGCAGCTTAGAACAGCTTAGTGAAGCTTTCTTT.

V gene TRBV19 combines with J gene TRBJ1-1, with D unclear. CDR1 is LNHDA, CDR2 SQIVND, per germline (reference sequence). The CDR3 is 14 amino acids. The ends were cut back, 3 bases at V and 3 bases at J, with 11 bases in the middle. The CDR3 DNA reads as TGTGCCAGTAGTATCGGGGTCGGGGACACTGAAGCTTTCTTT. This gives the protein CASSIGVGDTEAFF.

The chain has TRBV7-2 and TRBJ2-2, with unresolved D. The CDR3 is 13 amino acids. Germline V CDR1 and CDR2: SGHTA, FQGNSA. Between the trimmed V and J ends, which lost 1 base and 5 bases, there was a span of 5 bases. CDR3 sequence (DNA): TGTGCCAGCAGCTTAGAGAGGACCGGGGAGCTGTTTTTT. It encodes CASSLERTGELFF.

The CDR3 coding sequence is TGTGCCAGCAGGTTGAACAGGGGAACTTTCTTT. Protein product: CASRLNRGTFF. This chain joins TRBV7-9 and TRBJ1-1, with 7 bases that match TRBD1. The CDR3 has 11 amino acids. Per the germline V gene, CDR1 is SEHNR and CDR2 is FQNEAQ (reference sequence). The junction had 7 bases not matched to a gene; V was cut back by 6 bases and J by 12 bases. The variable domain in full, completed from reference TRBV7-9 and TRBJ1-1, reads DTGVSQNPRHKITKRGQNVTFRCDPISEHNRLYWYRQTLGQGPEFLTYFQNEAQLEKSRLLSDRFSAERPKGSFSTLEIQRTEQGDSAMYLCASRLNRGTFFGQGTRLTVV.

With respect to this clone: Other nucleotide sequences in the sample specify the same CDR3. The rearrangement uses TRBV3-1 (or the pseudogene TRBV3-2) and TRBJ2-1; tentatively, D is TRBD2 (6 bases). The CDR3 runs 16 residues. Germline CDR1 and CDR2: LGHDT and YNNKEL (reference sequence). V lost 2 bases, J lost 9 bases, and 20 bases lay in between. CDR3 sequence (DNA): TGTGCCAGCAGCCAAAGCCTCAGATCACTGGAGGGTGAGCAGTTCTTC. This codes for CASSQSLRSLEGEQFF.

The chain is built from TRBV19 and TRBJ1-5; perhaps TRBD1 as D (5 bases). Trimming cost V 8 bases and J 0 bases, with 17 bases left between them. The germline CDR1 and CDR2 sequences are LNHDA and SQIVND (reference sequence). The CDR3 runs 16 residues. The CDR3: CASELPTTVSNQPQHF. DNA for the CDR3: TGTGCCAGTGAACTACCCACGACAGTTAGCAATCAGCCCCAGCATTTT. Variable domain in full (rest from reference TRBV19 and TRBJ1-5): DGGITQSPKYLFRKEGQNVTLSCEQNLNHDAMYWYRQDPGQGLRLIYYSQIVNDFQKGDIAEGYSVSREKKESFPLTVTSAQKNPTAFYLCASELPTTVSNQPQHFGDGTRLSIL.

The sample holds a few counts of this clone. The rearrangement uses TRBV6-5 and TRBJ1-5, with D possibly being TRBD1 (5 bases). Germline V gene sequence: CDR1 MNHEY, CDR2 SVGAGI. V lost 4 bases and J lost 6, with 13 bases in between. This CDR3 is 14 amino acids long. DNA for the CDR3: TGTGCCAGCAGTTTTCGGGGGTCGCGTCAGCCCCAGCATTTT. This translates into CASSFRGSRQPQHF.

The chain is built from TRBV4-3 and TRBJ1-5; D perhaps matches TRBD1 (5 bases). Trimming pared 4 bases from V and 4 bases from J, leaving 14 bases between. Germline values: CDR1 LGHNA, CDR2 YSLEER. CDR3 size: 15 residues. The CDR3 nucleotides are TGCGCCAGCAGCCGGACATCAGGGTCTAATCAGCCCCAGCATTTT. It is translated as CASSRTSGSNQPQHF.

This chain joins TRBV5-8 and TRBJ1-5; weak D call: TRBD1 (6 bases). The CDR3 runs to 15 residues. Trimming took off 4 bases at V and 0 bases at J, with 11 bases between the two ends. Germline values: CDR1 SGHTS, CDR2 YDEGEE. CDR3 bases: TGTGCCAGCAGCGTAAGGACAGCTAGCAATCAGCCCCAGCATTTT. Residues: CASSVRTASNQPQHF. The full variable domain, completed using reference TRBV5-8 and TRBJ1-5, is EAGVTQSPTHLIKTRGQQATLRCSPISGHTSVYWYQQALGLGLQFLLWYDEGEERNRGNFPPRFSGRQFPNYSSELNVNALELEDSALYLCASSVRTASNQPQHFGDGTRLSIL.

V gene TRBV7-3 combines with J gene TRBJ1-1; 10 bases align to TRBD1. The CDR3 length is 15 residues. Germline trimming cut 5 bases from V and 6 bases from J; bases unmatched to any gene: 9. Germline V CDR1 and CDR2: SGHTA, FQGTGA. The chain's CDR3 is CASSRTGTGDAEAFF. CDR3 coding DNA: TGTGCCAGCAGCAGAACCGGGACAGGGGATGCTGAAGCTTTCTTT.

The chain employs TRBV19 and TRBJ1-3; TRBD1 aligns across 8 bases. Germline trimming cut 10 bases from V and 8 bases from J; bases unmatched to any gene: 10. This CDR3 is 13 amino acids long. CDR1 LNHDA and CDR2 SQIVND come from the germline V gene (reference sequence). For the CDR3, the DNA is TGTGCCACCTCGGGACAGGTGGAAGACACCATATATTTT. Protein sequence: CATSGQVEDTIYF.

This clone was counted a few times. V usage is TRBV7-2 and J usage is TRBJ2-7; D not resolved. The CDR3 length is 13 residues. CDR1 is SGHTA and CDR2 is FQGNSA in the germline V gene. V lost 5 bases and J lost 3, with 11 bases in between. The CDR3 spells CASSLSTSYEQYF. CDR3 sequence (DNA): TGTGCCAGCAGCCTTTCCACGAGCTACGAGCAGTACTTC.

V and J are TRBV9 and TRBJ1-1; D unresolved. V shed 2 bases and J shed 0 bases, with 8 bases lying between them. The CDR3 loop spans 14 amino acids. Germline lookup yields CDR1 SGDLS and CDR2 YYNGEE. The CDR3 protein is CASSVGVLNTEAFF. The DNA for the CDR3 is TGTGCCAGCAGCGTCGGGGTCTTGAACACTGAAGCTTTCTTT.